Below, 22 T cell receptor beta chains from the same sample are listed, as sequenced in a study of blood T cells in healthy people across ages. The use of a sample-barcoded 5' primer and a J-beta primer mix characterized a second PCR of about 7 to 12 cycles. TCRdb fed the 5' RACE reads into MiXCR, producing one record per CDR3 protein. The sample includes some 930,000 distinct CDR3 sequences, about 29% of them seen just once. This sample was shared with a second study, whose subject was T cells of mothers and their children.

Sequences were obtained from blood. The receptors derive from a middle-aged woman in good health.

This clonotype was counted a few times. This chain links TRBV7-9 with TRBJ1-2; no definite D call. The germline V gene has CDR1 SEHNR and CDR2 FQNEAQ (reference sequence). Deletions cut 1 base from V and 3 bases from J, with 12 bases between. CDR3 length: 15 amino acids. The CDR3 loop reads CASSLGRGPDYGYTF. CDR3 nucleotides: TGTGCCAGCAGCTTAGGTCGGGGTCCGGACTATGGCTACACCTTC.

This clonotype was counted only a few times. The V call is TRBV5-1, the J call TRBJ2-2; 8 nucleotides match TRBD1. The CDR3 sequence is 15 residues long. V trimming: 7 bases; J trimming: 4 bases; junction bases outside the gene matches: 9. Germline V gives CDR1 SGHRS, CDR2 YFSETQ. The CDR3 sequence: CASGQGAMVTGELFF. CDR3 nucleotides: TGCGCCAGCGGCCAGGGGGCGATGGTCACCGGGGAGCTGTTTTTT.

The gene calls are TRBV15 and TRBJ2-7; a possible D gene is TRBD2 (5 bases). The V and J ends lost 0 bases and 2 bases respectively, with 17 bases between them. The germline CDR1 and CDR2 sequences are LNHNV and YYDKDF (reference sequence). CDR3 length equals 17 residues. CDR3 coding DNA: TGTGCCACCAGCAGAGATCCCCTGGTTCGGGGAGCCTACGAGCAGTACTTC. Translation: CATSRDPLVRGAYEQYF.

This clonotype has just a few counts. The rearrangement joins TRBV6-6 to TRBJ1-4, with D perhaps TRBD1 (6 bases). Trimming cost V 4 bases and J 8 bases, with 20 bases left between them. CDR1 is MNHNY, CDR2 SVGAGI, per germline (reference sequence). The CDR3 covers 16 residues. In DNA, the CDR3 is TGTGCCAGCAGTTCAAACGAAGGGCAGGGGAACGAAAAACTGTTTTTT. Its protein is CASSSNEGQGNEKLFF.

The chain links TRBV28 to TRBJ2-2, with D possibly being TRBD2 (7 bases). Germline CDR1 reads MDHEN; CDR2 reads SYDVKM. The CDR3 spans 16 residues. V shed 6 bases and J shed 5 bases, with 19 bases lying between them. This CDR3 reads CASSPTWRGPTGELFF. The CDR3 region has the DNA TGTGCCAGCAGCCCGACTTGGCGGGGGCCAACCGGGGAGCTGTTTTTT.

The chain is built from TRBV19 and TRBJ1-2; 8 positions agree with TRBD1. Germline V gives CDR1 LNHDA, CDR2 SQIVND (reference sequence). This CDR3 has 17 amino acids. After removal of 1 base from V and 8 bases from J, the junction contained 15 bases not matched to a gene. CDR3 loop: CASSIGGRGRPHGGYTF. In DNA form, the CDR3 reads TGTGCCAGTAGTATAGGCGGCAGGGGGCGACCGCATGGCGGCTACACCTTC.

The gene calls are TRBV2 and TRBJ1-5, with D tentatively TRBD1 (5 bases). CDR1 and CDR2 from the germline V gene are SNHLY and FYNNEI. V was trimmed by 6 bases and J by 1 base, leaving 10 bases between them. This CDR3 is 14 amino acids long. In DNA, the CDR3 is TGTGCCAGCAGCCCCAGGGAAAGCAATCAGCCCCAGCATTTT. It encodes CASSPRESNQPQHF.

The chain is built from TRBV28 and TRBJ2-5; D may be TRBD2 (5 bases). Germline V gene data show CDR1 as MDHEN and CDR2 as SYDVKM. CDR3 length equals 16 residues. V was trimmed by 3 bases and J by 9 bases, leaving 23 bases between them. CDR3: CASSFSSEVFQEAQYF. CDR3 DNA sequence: TGTGCCAGCAGTTTTAGTAGCGAGGTGTTTCAGGAGGCCCAGTACTTC.

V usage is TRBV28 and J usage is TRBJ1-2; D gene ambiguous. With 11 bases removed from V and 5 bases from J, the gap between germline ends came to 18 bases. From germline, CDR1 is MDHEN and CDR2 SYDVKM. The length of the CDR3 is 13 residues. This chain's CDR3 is CAGTLGRTYGYTF. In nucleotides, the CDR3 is TGTGCCGGCACCTTGGGCAGAACTTATGGCTACACCTTC.

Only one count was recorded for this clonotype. The CDR3 here is CASSELEGFGYTF. The CDR3 region has the DNA TGTGCCAGCAGTGAATTGGAGGGTTTTGGCTACACCTTC. The V call is TRBV25-1, the J call TRBJ1-2; D remains unclear. V dropped 1 base and J dropped 7 bases, with 10 bases sitting between them. The CDR3 runs to 13 residues. CDR1 MGHDK and CDR2 SYGVNS come from the germline V gene.

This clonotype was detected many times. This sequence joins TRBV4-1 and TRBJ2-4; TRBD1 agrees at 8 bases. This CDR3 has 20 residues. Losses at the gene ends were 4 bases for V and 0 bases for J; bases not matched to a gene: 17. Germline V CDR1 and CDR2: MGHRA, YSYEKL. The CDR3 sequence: CASSPLQAGQGVIAKNIQYF. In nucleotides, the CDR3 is TGCGCCAGCAGCCCCCTCCAAGCCGGACAGGGAGTGATAGCCAAAAACATTCAGTACTTC.

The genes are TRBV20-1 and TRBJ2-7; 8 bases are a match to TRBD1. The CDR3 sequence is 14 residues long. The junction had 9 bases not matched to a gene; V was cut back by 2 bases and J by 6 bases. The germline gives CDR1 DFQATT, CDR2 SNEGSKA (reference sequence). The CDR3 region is CSARPPGTGPEQYF. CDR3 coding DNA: TGCAGTGCTAGACCCCCCGGGACAGGTCCCGAGCAGTACTTC.

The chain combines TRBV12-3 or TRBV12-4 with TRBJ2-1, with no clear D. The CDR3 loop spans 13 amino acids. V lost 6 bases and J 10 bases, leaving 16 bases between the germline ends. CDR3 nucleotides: TGTGCCAGCAGCTTTACGAAGCATTACGAGCAGTTCTTC. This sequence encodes CASSFTKHYEQFF.

In DNA form, the CDR3 reads TGTGCCAGCAGTCTTGAGGGGTTTCAGCCCCAGCATTTT. Residues: CASSLEGFQPQHF. The chain recombines TRBV27 with TRBJ1-5, with D possibly matching TRBD1 (5 bases). The CDR3 is made up of 13 amino acids. Germline V gene data show CDR1 as MNHEY and CDR2 as SMNVEV (reference sequence). V was trimmed by 5 bases and J by 6 bases, leaving 11 bases between them.

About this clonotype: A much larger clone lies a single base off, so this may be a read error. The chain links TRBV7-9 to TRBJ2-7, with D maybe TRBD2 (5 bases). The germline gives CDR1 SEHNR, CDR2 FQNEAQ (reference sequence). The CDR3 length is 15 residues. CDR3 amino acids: CVSSSYGRGSYEQYF. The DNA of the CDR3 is TGTGTCAGCAGCTCCTATGGACGGGGCTCCTACGAGCAGTACTTC.

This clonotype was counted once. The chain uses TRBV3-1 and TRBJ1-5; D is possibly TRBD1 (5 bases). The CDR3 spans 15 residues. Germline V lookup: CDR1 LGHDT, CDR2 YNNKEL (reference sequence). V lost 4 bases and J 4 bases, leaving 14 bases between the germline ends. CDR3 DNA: TGTGCCAGCAGCCTTGGACAAGCCCTTAATCAGCCCCAGCATTTT. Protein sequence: CASSLGQALNQPQHF.

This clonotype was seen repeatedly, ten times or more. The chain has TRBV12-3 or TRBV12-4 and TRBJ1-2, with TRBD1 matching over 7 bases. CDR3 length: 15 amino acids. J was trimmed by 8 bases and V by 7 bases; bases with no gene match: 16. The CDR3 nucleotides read TGTGCCAGCACCACGGGACAGCACAACTATCGGGGCTACACCTTC. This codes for CASTTGQHNYRGYTF.

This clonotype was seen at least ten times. CDR3: CATSDGGTQTYYGYTF. CDR3 in DNA: TGTGCCACCAGTGATGGGGGGACCCAAACCTATTATGGCTACACCTTC. The rearrangement links TRBV24-1 to TRBJ1-2, with D perhaps matching TRBD1 (5 bases). The CDR3 consists of 16 residues. Germline-derived CDR1 and CDR2 are KGHDR and SFDVKD. V gave up 3 bases and J gave up 5 bases, with 18 bases separating them.

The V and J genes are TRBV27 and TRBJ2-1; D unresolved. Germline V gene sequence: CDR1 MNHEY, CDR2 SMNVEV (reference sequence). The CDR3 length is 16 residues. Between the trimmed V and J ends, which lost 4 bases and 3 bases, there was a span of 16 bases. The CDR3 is CASSSPYATGYNEQFF. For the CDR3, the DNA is TGTGCCAGCAGTTCCCCCTACGCAACTGGCTACAATGAGCAGTTCTTC.

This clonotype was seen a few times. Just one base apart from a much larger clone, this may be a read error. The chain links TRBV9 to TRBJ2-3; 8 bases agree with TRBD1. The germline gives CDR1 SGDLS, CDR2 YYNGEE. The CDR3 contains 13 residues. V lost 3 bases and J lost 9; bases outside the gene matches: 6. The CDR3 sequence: CASSASTGGTQYF. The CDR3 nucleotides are TGTGCCAGCAGCGCTTCTACAGGGGGGACGCAGTATTTT.

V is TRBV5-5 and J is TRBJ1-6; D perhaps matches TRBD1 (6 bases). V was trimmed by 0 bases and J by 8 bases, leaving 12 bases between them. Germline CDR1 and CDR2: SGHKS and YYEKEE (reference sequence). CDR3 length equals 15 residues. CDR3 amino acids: CASSLVGGADSPLHF. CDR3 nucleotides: TGTGCCAGCAGCTTGGTGGGGGGCGCGGATTCACCCCTCCACTTT.

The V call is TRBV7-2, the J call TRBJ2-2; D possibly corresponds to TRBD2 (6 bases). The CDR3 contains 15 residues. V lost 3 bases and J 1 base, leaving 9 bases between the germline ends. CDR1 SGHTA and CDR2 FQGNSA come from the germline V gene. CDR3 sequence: CASSFRRGNTGELFF. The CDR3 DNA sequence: TGTGCCAGCAGCTTCCGGCGGGGGAACACCGGGGAGCTGTTTTTT. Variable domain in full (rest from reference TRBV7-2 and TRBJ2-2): GAGVSQSPSNKVTEKGKDVELRCDPISGHTALYWYRQSLGQGLEFLIYFQGNSAPDKSGLPSDRFSAERTGGSVSTLTIQRTQQEDSAVYLCASSFRRGNTGELFFGEGSRLTVL.